Each of the 21 T cell receptor beta chains below was sequenced from the same sample in a study of shared clonotypes between healthy human individuals. Clones were sequenced by immunoSEQ multiplex PCR, and TCRdb holds only the in-frame ones, with some missing. The top ten hold roughly 0.13% of the sample, which has 2,500,000 or so clones, around 90% seen once. Sequencing was performed on naive CD4+ T cells sorted from blood. As to subset: CD45RA+ positively selected. All receptors derive from a young man in good health.

With regard to this clone: The sample holds other DNA sequences that translate to the same CDR3. The chain links TRBV7-9 to TRBJ1-1; D gene uncertain. Germline V gene lookup returns CDR1 SEHNR and CDR2 FQNEAQ (reference sequence). The CDR3 contains 13 residues. V lost 2 bases and J lost 1, with 5 bases in between. DNA for the CDR3: TGTGCCAGCAGCTTATACCCGAACACTGAAGCTTTCTTT. This codes for CASSLYPNTEAFF.

V gene TRBV19 combines with J gene TRBJ2-3, with 9 bases identical to TRBD2. V shed 5 bases and J 3 bases; nucleotides not matched to a gene: 15. CDR1 is LNHDA and CDR2 is SQIVND in the germline V gene (reference sequence). This CDR3 spans 18 amino acids. For the CDR3, the DNA is TGTGCCAGTAGTCCCAGGGGTAGCGGGGGCCGGGGGACAGATACGCAGTATTTT. This translates into CASSPRGSGGRGTDTQYF.

V and J are TRBV6-1 and TRBJ1-1; D unclear. The CDR3 loop spans 16 amino acids. The V end was cut by 1 base, the J end by 0 bases, with 12 bases between. The V gene's germline CDR1 is MNHNS and CDR2 SASEGT. CDR3 DNA: TGTGCCAGCAGTGAAGGATTGGGATTCATGAACACTGAAGCTTTCTTT. This encodes CASSEGLGFMNTEAFF.

The genes are TRBV30 and TRBJ2-4, with 8 bases identical to TRBD1. V shed 1 base, J shed 8 bases, and the junction held 13 bases outside the gene matches. The CDR3 runs 16 residues. The germline CDR1 and CDR2 sequences are GTSNPN and SVGIG (reference sequence). The CDR3 nucleotides are TGTGCCTGGAGTGCGGGAGTCGGCAGGGGGCTGGACATTCAGTACTTC. This gives the protein CAWSAGVGRGLDIQYF.

The rearrangement joins TRBV7-2 to TRBJ2-1; 12 bases match TRBD2. This CDR3 contains 12 residues. Germline values: CDR1 SGHTA, CDR2 FQGNSA. Germline trimming cut 5 bases from V and 12 bases from J; bases unmatched to any gene: 2. The CDR3 DNA reads TGTGCCAGCAGCGAGGGACTAGCGGGGCAGTTCTTC. As protein: CASSEGLAGQFF.

CDR3 in amino acids: CASRGGRINQPQHF. The CDR3 region has the DNA TGTGCCAGCAGGGGGGGACGGATAAATCAGCCCCAGCATTTT. The chain couples TRBV6-1 to TRBJ1-5; a weak D match, TRBD1 (5 bases). Per germline, CDR1 MNHNS and CDR2 SASEGT. V was shortened by 6 bases and J by 4 bases, with 13 bases between the two germline ends. This CDR3 is built from 14 residues.

The CDR3 spells CASSLGAGAVYEQYF. CDR3 nucleotide sequence: TGCGCCAGCAGCTTGGGAGCAGGGGCGGTCTACGAGCAGTACTTC. The V gene is TRBV5-1, the J gene TRBJ2-7; TRBD1 is a possible D gene (6 bases). Per the germline V gene, CDR1 is SGHRS and CDR2 is YFSETQ. The CDR3 is made up of 15 amino acids. Trimming shortened V by 0 bases and J by 3 bases, and 13 bases separated the two germline ends.

The chain recombines TRBV7-2 with TRBJ2-7; no clear D. The germline gives CDR1 SGHTA, CDR2 FQGNSA. V was shortened by 3 bases and J by 0 bases, with 6 bases between the two germline ends. The CDR3 totals 13 residues. CDR3 loop: CASSFDTSYEQYF. The CDR3 bases are TGTGCCAGCAGCTTCGACACCTCCTACGAGCAGTACTTC.

V is TRBV4-3 and J is TRBJ2-4, with D unresolved. CDR3 length equals 14 residues. V dropped 0 bases and J dropped 6 bases, with 9 bases sitting between them. CDR1 is LGHNA and CDR2 is YSLEER in the germline V gene. CDR3 nucleotides: TGCGCCAGCAGCCAAGATCAAGGCACAAACATTCAGTACTTC. Its translation: CASSQDQGTNIQYF.

The V and J genes are TRBV12-5 and TRBJ2-5, with D tentatively TRBD2 (6 bases). From germline, CDR1 is LGHNT and CDR2 FRNRAP. V lost 1 base and J lost 5, with 23 bases in between. There are 18 residues in the CDR3. The CDR3 spells CASGLDPGAVVRTETQYF. Here the CDR3 DNA reads TGTGCTAGTGGTTTGGACCCGGGAGCGGTAGTTCGGACGGAGACCCAGTACTTC.

This chain connects TRBV15 to TRBJ1-2; TRBD1 might be the D (5 bases). CDR3 length equals 13 residues. Deletions cut 1 base from V and 7 bases from J, with 10 bases between. CDR1 is LNHNV, CDR2 YYDKDF, per germline (reference sequence). The CDR3 loop is CATSRVGGSGYTF. In DNA form, the CDR3 reads TGTGCCACCAGCAGAGTCGGGGGATCTGGCTACACCTTC.

Only one count was recorded for this clone. Other DNA sequences from this sample encode an identical CDR3 as well. This chain connects TRBV7-9 to TRBJ2-1, with 10 nucleotides matching TRBD1. V lost 4 bases and J lost 2; bases outside the gene matches: 2. The CDR3 has 15 residues. CDR1 is SEHNR, CDR2 FQNEAQ, per germline (reference sequence). The CDR3 DNA reads as TGTGCCAGCAGCTCGGGACAGGGGACCTACAATGAGCAGTTCTTC. It is translated as CASSSGQGTYNEQFF.

V is TRBV30 and J is TRBJ2-1, with TRBD1 matching 9 bases. CDR1 GTSNPN and CDR2 SVGIG come from the germline V gene (reference sequence). V gave up 8 bases and J gave up 1 base; unmatched junction bases: 6. The CDR3 loop spans 14 amino acids. The CDR3 is CAIDRGKSYNEQFF. DNA for the CDR3: TGTGCCATCGACAGGGGGAAGTCCTACAATGAGCAGTTCTTC.

J is TRBJ1-2 and V is TRBV5-6; D not certain. From germline, CDR1 is SGHDT and CDR2 YYEEEE. V was shortened by 2 bases and J by 8 bases, with 7 bases between the two germline ends. This CDR3 contains 11 residues. The chain's CDR3 is CASSLEEGYTF. The CDR3 nucleotides read TGTGCCAGCAGCTTAGAGGAGGGCTACACCTTC.

Concerning this clone: At one of its ends the junction is not consistent with the germline gene, which may arise from a read error. The rearrangement links TRBV30 to TRBJ2-5; 15 nucleotides align to TRBD2. The CDR3 has 12 residues. In germline, CDR1 is GTSNPN, CDR2 SVGIG (reference sequence). The CDR3: CAWSEGLAGGNF. In DNA form, the CDR3 reads TGTGCCTGGAGCGAAGGACTAGCGGGAGGGAACTTC.

This clone was seen once. V gene TRBV5-4 combines with J gene TRBJ2-1, with D possibly being TRBD1 (5 bases). Germline V gives CDR1 SGHNT, CDR2 YYREEE (reference sequence). This CDR3 is built from 12 residues. Trimming took 5 bases from V and 5 from J, leaving 8 bases between them. CDR3 protein: CASSLQDNEQFF. In DNA, the CDR3 is TGTGCCAGCAGTTTACAGGACAATGAGCAGTTCTTC.

The sample holds a few counts of this clone. The gene calls are TRBV5-1 and TRBJ1-1; no firm D call. CDR1 SGHRS and CDR2 YFSETQ come from the germline V gene. The CDR3 loop spans 16 amino acids. V gave up 0 bases and J gave up 0 bases, with 12 bases separating them. CDR3 region: CASSLGYGSLNTEAFF. In nucleotides, the CDR3 is TGCGCCAGCAGCTTGGGGTATGGCAGCCTGAACACTGAAGCTTTCTTT.

V gene TRBV18 combines with J gene TRBJ2-3, with unresolved D. The V gene's germline CDR1 is KGHSH and CDR2 LQKENI. Trimming stripped 2 bases from V and 1 base from J, with 16 bases between. This CDR3 has 17 amino acids. CDR3: CASSPREGLVGTDTQYF. The CDR3 DNA reads as TGTGCCAGCTCACCAAGGGAAGGGTTGGTAGGCACAGATACGCAGTATTTT.

V and J are TRBV28 and TRBJ1-1; tentative D call: TRBD1 (6 bases). CDR3 size: 12 residues. V was cut by 11 bases and J by 2 bases, with 12 bases left in between. The germline V gene has CDR1 MDHEN and CDR2 SYDVKM. This chain's CDR3 is CAGRTANTEAFF. CDR3 sequence (DNA): TGTGCCGGGAGGACAGCTAACACTGAAGCTTTCTTT.

This chain uses TRBV4-3 with TRBJ2-5; D not resolved. The CDR3 contains 14 residues. V lost 3 bases and J 3 bases, leaving 11 bases between the germline ends. Germline V gives CDR1 LGHNA, CDR2 YSLEER. CDR3 sequence: CASSQERVEETQYF. The CDR3 DNA reads TGCGCCAGCAGCCAGGAAAGGGTTGAAGAGACCCAGTACTTC.

V is TRBV4-2 and J is TRBJ1-4; TRBD1 agrees at 7 bases. Trimming at V came to 0 bases and at J to 8 bases, leaving 12 bases not matched to a gene. The CDR3 extends over 17 amino acids. Germline V lookup: CDR1 LGHNA, CDR2 YNFKEQ. The CDR3 loop is CASSQEGTGTVREKLFF. As DNA, the CDR3 is TGTGCCAGCAGCCAAGAAGGGACCGGGACAGTCAGGGAAAAACTGTTTTTT.